These T cell receptor beta chains were read from a single sample in a study of blood T cells in healthy people across ages. Each CDR3 protein is one row after TCRdb ran MiXCR on the 5' RACE reads. Of over 950,000 distinct CDR3 sequences listed, under 40% were seen once; the top ten hold around 12%. Sequenced input: blood. These receptors were collected from a man aged 18 to 30 in good health. The CDR3 runs from the conserved cysteine through the conserved F or W. Each record gives: V gene, clone size, J gene, D gene, CDR3 protein, CDR3 DNA. The D gene is left open where the match is weak. The size field is filled for only some rows; it gives once, few, many or a size class.

TRBV6-5	.	TRBJ1-2	.	CASSYNQATGNYGYTF	TGTGCCAGCAGTTACAACCAAGCCACAGGGAACTATGGCTACACCTTC
TRBV20-1	.	TRBJ2-5	TRBD2	CSAPGSGVIYSQETQYF	TGCAGTGCCCCCGGCAGCGGGGTTATATATTCGCAAGAGACCCAGTACTTC
TRBV9	.	TRBJ2-5	.	CASSSRPTQETQYF	TGTGCCAGCAGCTCACGACCGACTCAAGAGACCCAGTACTTC
TRBV7-2	many	TRBJ2-1	.	CASSWGGIYNEQFF	TGTGCCAGCAGCTGGGGCGGGATTTACAATGAGCAGTTCTTC
TRBV7-2	few	TRBJ2-3	.	CASSLPTLEKQYF	TGTGCCAGCAGCTTACCGACTTTGGAGAAGCAGTATTTT
TRBV2	.	TRBJ1-4	.	CASKQGGEKLFF	TGTGCCAGCAAACAGGGAGGGGAAAAACTGTTTTTT
TRBV20-1	.	TRBJ1-1	.	CSANPQAPEAFF	TGCAGTGCCAATCCACAGGCTCCTGAAGCTTTCTTT
TRBV20-1	.	TRBJ1-5	TRBD1	CSAKDRVSNQPQHF	TGCAGTGCCAAAGACAGGGTGAGCAATCAGCCCCAGCATTTT
TRBV4-3	.	TRBJ1-4	.	CASSQDFEGELFF	TGCGCCAGCAGCCAAGATTTCGAAGGGGAACTGTTTTTT
TRBV14	few	TRBJ2-7	TRBD2	CASSQELAGYYEQYF	TGTGCCAGCAGCCAAGAACTAGCGGGGTACTACGAGCAGTACTTC
TRBV25-1	.	TRBJ2-7	.	CASSGYRDTCEQYF	TGTGCCAGCAGTGGATACAGGGATACCTGCGAGCAGTACTTC
TRBV4-3	.	TRBJ1-2	.	CASSQVQRTSKRNYGYTF	TGCGCCAGCAGCCAAGTACAAAGGACGAGTAAACGTAACTATGGCTACACCTTC
TRBV29-1	.	TRBJ2-5	TRBD1	CSVDIPTGVRETQYF	TGCAGCGTTGACATCCCGACAGGGGTTCGGGAGACCCAGTACTTC
TRBV4-1	.	TRBJ2-4	TRBD1	CASSHRTGTKNIQYF	TGTGCCAGCAGCCACCGGACAGGTACCAAAAACATTCAGTACTTC
TRBV7-3	few	TRBJ1-2	.	CASSLSGGQNYGYTF	TGTGCCAGCAGCTTAAGTGGGGGGCAGAACTATGGCTACACCTTC
TRBV5-1	few	TRBJ2-5	.	CASSIGTYQETQYF	TGCGCCAGCAGCATTGGGACATACCAAGAGACCCAGTACTTC
TRBV7-3	few	TRBJ2-1	TRBD2	CASSFWTSGGTSSYNEQFF	TGTGCCAGCAGCTTCTGGACTAGCGGGGGTACGAGCTCCTACAATGAGCAGTTCTTC
TRBV7-3	.	TRBJ2-2	.	CASAPLQSGELFF	TGTGCCAGCGCCCCCTTACAGAGTGGGGAGCTGTTTTTT